This T cell receptor beta chain originates from a study of blood T cell repertoires in COVID-19. Across the study: The samples span acute and convalescent COVID-19 from the United States, Italy and Spain.

Seattle's cohort entered during active infection and was followed longitudinally. The CDR3 is 13 amino acids. Between the trimmed V and J ends, which lost 3 bases and 6 bases, there was a span of 11 bases. Germline V gene data show CDR1 as MNHNS and CDR2 as SASEGT. Original analysis: Reference gene primer amplification gave nucleated cell count estimates. Generated by immunoSEQ multiplex PCR, the TCRdb table keeps only in-frame clones and is missing some. V and J calls plus clone size are reproduced from that table; the DNA served to infer D and trimming. The sample comprises more than 200,000 clones, around 84% of which are singletons, and 11% rests with the top ten.

The sequence was obtained from a middle-aged man with COVID-19, enrolled during active disease. Sequencing input: peripheral blood. The chain has TRBV6-1 and TRBJ1-2, with D possibly TRBD1 on 5 matching bases. CDR3 amino acids: CASSDGGTHGYTF. The CDR3 DNA is TGTGCCAGCAGTGATGGAGGGACCCATGGCTACACCTTC.